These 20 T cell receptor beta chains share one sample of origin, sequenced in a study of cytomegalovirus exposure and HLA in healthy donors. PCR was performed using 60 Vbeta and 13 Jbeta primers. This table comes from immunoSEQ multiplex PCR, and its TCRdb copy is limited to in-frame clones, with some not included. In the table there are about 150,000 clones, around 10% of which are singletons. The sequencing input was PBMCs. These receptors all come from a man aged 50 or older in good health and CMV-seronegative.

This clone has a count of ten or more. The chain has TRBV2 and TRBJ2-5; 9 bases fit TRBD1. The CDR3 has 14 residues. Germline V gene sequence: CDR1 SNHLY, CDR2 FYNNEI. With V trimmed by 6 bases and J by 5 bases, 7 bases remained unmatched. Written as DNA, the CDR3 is TGTGCCAGCAGGGAGGGGACAGGGTGGGAGACCCAGTACTTC. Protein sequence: CASREGTGWETQYF. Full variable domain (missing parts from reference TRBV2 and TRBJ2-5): EPEVTQTPSHQVTQMGQEVILRCVPISNHLYFYWYRQILGQKVEFLVSFYNNEISEKSEIFDDQFSVERPDGSNFTLKIRSTKLEDSAMYFCASREGTGWETQYFGPGTRLLVL.

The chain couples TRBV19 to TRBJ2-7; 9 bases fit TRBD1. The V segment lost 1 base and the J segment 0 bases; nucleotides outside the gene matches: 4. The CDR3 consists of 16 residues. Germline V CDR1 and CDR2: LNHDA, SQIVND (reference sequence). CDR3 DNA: TGTGCCAGTAGTATAGCTGGGGACAGGGTCTCCTACGAGCAGTACTTC. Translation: CASSIAGDRVSYEQYF.

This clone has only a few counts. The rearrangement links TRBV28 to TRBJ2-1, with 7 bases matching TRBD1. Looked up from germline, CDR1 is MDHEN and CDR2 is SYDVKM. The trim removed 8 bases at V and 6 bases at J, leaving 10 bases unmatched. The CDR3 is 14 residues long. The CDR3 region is CASHPDRRPNEQFF. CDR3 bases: TGTGCCAGCCACCCGGACAGGAGACCCAATGAGCAGTTCTTC. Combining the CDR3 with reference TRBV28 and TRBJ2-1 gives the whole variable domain DVKVTQSSRYLVKRTGEKVFLECVQDMDHENMFWYRQDPGLGLRLIYFSYDVKMKEKGDIPEGYSVSREKKERFSLILESASTNQTSMYLCASHPDRRPNEQFFGPGTRLTVL.

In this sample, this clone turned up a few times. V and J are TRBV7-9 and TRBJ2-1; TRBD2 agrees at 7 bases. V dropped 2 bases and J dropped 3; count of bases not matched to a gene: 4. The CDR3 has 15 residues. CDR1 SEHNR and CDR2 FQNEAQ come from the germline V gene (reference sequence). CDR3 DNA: TGTGCCAGCAGCTTACTGGGACTACACTACAATGAGCAGTTCTTC. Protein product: CASSLLGLHYNEQFF. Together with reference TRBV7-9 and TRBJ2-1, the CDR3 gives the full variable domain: DTGVSQNPRHKITKRGQNVTFRCDPISEHNRLYWYRQTLGQGPEFLTYFQNEAQLEKSRLLSDRFSAERPKGSFSTLEIQRTEQGDSAMYLCASSLLGLHYNEQFFGPGTRLTVL.

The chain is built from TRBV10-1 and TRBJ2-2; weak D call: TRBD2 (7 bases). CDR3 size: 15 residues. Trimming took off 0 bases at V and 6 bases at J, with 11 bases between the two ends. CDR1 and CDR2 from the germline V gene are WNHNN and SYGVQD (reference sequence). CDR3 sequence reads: CASSESSGGPGELFF. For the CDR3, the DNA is TGCGCCAGCAGTGAGTCGTCGGGGGGCCCCGGGGAGCTGTTTTTT.

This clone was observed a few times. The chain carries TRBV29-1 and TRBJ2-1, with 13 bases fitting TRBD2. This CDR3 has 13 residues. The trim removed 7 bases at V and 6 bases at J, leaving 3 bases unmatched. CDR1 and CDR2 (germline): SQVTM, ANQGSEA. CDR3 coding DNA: TGCAGCGAGAGGACTAGCGGGAGCAATGAGCAGTTCTTC. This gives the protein CSERTSGSNEQFF.

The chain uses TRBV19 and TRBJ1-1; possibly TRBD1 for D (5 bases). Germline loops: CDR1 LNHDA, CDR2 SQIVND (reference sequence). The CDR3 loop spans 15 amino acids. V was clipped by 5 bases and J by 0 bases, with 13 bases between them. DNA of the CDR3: TGTGCCAGTAGTCTCGGCAGGGCTATGAACACTGAAGCTTTCTTT. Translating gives CASSLGRAMNTEAFF.

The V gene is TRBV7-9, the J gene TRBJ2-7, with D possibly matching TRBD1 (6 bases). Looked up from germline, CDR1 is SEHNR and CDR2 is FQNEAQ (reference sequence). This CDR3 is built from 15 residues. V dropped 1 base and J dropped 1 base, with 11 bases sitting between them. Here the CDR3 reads CASSLVERGSYEQYF. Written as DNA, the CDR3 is TGTGCCAGCAGCTTAGTAGAAAGGGGGTCCTACGAGCAGTACTTC. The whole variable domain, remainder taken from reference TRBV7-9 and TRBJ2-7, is DTGVSQNPRHKITKRGQNVTFRCDPISEHNRLYWYRQTLGQGPEFLTYFQNEAQLEKSRLLSDRFSAERPKGSFSTLEIQRTEQGDSAMYLCASSLVERGSYEQYFGPGTRLTVT.

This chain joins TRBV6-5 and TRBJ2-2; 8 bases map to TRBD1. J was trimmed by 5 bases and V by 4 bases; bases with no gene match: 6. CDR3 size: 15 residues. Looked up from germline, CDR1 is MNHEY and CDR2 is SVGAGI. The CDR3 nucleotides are TGTGCCAGCAGTTGGCAGACAGGGGCAACCGGGGAGCTGTTTTTT. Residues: CASSWQTGATGELFF.

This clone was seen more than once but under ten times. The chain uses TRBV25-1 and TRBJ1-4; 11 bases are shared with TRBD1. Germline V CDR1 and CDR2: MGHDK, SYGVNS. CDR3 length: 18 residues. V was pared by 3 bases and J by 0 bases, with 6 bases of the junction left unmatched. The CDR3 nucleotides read TGTGCCAGCAGTGATAGGACAGGGGGCTTTGCAACTAATGAAAAACTGTTTTTT. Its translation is CASSDRTGGFATNEKLFF.

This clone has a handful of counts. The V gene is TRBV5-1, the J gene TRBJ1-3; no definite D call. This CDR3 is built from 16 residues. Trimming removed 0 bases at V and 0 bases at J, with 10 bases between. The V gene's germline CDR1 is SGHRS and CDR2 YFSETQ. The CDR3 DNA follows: TGCGCCAGCAGCTTGGCACAGCAAAGCTCTGGAAACACCATATATTTT. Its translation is CASSLAQQSSGNTIYF.

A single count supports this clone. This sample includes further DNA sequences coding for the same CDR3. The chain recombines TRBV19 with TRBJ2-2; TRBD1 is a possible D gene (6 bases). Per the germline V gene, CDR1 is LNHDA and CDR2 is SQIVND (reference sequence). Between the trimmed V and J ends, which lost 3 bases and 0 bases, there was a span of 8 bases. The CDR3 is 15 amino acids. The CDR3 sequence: CASSITGTNTGELFF. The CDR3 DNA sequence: TGTGCCAGTAGTATCACAGGGACGAACACCGGGGAGCTGTTTTTT.

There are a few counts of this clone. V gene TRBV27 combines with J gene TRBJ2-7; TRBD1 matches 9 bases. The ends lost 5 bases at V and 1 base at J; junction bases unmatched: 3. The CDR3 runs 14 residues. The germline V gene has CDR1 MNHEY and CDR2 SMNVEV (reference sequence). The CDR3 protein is CASSIQGASYEQYF. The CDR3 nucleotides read TGTGCCAGCAGTATACAGGGGGCTTCCTACGAGCAGTACTTC.

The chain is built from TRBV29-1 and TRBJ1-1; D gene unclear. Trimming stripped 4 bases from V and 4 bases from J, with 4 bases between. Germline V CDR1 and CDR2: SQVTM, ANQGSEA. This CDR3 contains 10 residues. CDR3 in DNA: TGCAGCGTTGCCCGCACTGAAGCTTTCTTT. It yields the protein CSVARTEAFF. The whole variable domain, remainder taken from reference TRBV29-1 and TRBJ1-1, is SAVISQKPSRDICQRGTSLTIQCQVDSQVTMMFWYRQQPGQSLTLIATANQGSEATYESGFVIDKFPISRPNLTFSTLTVSNMSPEDSSIYLCSVARTEAFFGQGTRLTVV.

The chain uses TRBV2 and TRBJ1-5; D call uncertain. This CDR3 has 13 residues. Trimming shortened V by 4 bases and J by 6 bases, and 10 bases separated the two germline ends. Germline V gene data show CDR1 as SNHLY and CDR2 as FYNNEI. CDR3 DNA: TGTGCCAGCAGTGTGCACACCCCTCAGCCCCAGCATTTT. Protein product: CASSVHTPQPQHF.

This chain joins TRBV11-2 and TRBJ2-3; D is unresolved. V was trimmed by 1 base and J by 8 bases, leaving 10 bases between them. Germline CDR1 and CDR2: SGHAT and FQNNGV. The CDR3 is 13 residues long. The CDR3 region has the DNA TGTGCCAGCAGCTTAGGTCTCGGTAGTACGCAGTATTTT. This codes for CASSLGLGSTQYF.

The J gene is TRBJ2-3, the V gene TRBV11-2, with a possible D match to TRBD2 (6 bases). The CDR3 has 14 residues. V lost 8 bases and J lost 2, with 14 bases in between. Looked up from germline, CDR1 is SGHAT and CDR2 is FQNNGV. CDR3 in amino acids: CASALALTTDTQYF. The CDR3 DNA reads TGTGCCAGCGCCCTAGCGTTAACCACAGATACGCAGTATTTT.

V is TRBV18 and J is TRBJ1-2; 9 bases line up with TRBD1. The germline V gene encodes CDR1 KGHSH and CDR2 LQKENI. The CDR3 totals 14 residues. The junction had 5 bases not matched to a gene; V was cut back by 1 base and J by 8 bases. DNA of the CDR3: TGTGCCAGCTCACCACAAACAGGGGGCGAAGGCTACACCTTC. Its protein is CASSPQTGGEGYTF.

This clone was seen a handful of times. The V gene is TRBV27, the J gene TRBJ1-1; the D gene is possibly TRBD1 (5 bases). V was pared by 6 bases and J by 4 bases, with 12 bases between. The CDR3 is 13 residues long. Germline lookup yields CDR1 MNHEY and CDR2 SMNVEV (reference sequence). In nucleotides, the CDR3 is TGTGCCAGCAGCTTACACAGGTCCACTGAAGCTTTCTTT. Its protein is CASSLHRSTEAFF.

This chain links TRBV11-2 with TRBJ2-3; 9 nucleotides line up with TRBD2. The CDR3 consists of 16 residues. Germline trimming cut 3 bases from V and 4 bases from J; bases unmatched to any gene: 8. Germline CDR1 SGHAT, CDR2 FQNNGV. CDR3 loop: CASSFVAGVVADTQYF. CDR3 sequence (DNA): TGTGCCAGCAGCTTTGTAGCGGGAGTAGTAGCAGATACGCAGTATTTT.